This T cell receptor beta chain was observed in a study of T cell repertoires in cytomegalovirus infection. Background on the study: It was the public TCR beta signatures that indicated both CMV infection and matching HLA type.

This clonotype has only a few counts. Its specificity is not known. TCRdb re-called the reads through MiXCR, storing one row per CDR3 protein. Counted here are roughly 150,000 distinct CDR3 sequences, roughly 21% occurring once; the ten biggest clones make up under 30%. Study-wide results and caveats: The study found HLA-C-restricted CMV-specific TCR beta clonotypes dominating the ex vivo response.

The CDR3 is 18 residues long. With 1 base clipped from V and 4 bases from J, the junction kept 14 bases outside the gene matches. Germline CDR1 reads SGHTA; CDR2 reads FQGNSA. The material was CD8+ T cells from cultured PBMCs, obtained from culture after CMV antigen stimulation. The chain employs TRBV7-2 and TRBJ2-7; 9 positions agree with TRBD1. This sequence was found in a human donor in good health (CMV status not recorded). Some clones in this sample may be carry-over from other donors' samples. The CDR3 DNA follows: TGTGCCAGCAGCTTAGGGAGGGGCCTCGGGACAGGGCGATACGAGCAGTACTTC. Its translation: CASSLGRGLGTGRYEQYF.